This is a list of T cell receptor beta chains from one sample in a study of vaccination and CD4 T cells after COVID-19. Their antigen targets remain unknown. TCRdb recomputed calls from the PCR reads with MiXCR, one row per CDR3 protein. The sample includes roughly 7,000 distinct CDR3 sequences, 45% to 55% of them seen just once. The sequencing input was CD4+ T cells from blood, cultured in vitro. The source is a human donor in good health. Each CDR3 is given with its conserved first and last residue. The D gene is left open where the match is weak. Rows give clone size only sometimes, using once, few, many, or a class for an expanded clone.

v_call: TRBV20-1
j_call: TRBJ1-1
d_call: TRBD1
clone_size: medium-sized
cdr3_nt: TGCAGTGCTAGCCCCCCCCAGGGGGTCACTGAAGCTTTCTTT
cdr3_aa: CSASPPQGVTEAFF

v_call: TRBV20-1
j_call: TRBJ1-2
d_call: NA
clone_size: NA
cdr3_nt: TGCAGTCTCGGCCATGGCTACACCTTC
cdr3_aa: CSLGHGYTF

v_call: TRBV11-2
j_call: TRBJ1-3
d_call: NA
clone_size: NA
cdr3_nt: TGTGCCAGCAGCCTCCCTGCTGGAAACACCATATATTTT
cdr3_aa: CASSLPAGNTIYF

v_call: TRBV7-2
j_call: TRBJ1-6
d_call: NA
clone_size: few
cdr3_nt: TGTGCCAGCAGCTTAGGTCCAGTCAATTCACCCCTCCACTTT
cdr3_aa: CASSLGPVNSPLHF

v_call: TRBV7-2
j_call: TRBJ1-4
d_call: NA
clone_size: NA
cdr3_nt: TGTGCCAGCAGCTTAGTTGTCCTAGCTGAGGAAAAACTGTTTTTT
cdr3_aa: CASSLVVLAEEKLFF

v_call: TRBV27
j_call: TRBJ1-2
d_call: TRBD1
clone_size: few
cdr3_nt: TGTGCCAGCAGTTTGACAGGGAAGGGTGGCTACACCTTC
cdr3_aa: CASSLTGKGGYTF

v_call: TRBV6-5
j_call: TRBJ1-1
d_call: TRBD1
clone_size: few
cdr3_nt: TGTGCCAGCAGTTACCAGACAGGGGGGAACACTGAAGCTTTCTTT
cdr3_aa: CASSYQTGGNTEAFF

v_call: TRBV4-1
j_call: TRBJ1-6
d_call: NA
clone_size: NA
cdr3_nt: TGCGCCAGCAGCCAAGTCCAAATTAGTGTAATCAGTTCACCCCTCCACTTT
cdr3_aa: CASSQVQISVISSPLHF

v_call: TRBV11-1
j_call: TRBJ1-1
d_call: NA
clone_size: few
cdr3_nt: TGTGCCAGCAGCTTAGAAACAAGTAACACTGAAGCTTTCTTT
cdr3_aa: CASSLETSNTEAFF

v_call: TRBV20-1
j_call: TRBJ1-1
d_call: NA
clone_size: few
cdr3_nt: TGCAGTGTCCGCCCGGGGGTCAACACTGAAGCTTTCTTT
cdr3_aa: CSVRPGVNTEAFF

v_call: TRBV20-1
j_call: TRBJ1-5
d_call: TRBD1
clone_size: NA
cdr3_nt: TGCAGTGCTAGGACAGGGAATAGCAATCAGCCCCAGCATTTT
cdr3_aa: CSARTGNSNQPQHF

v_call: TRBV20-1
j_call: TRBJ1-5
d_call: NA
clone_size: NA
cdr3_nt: TGCAGTGCTAGCCGGAGGTGGGCCGATCAGCCCCAGCATTTT
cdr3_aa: CSASRRWADQPQHF

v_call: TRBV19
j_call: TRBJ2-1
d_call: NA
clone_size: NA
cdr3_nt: TGTGCCAGTAGTATAGGGTCGTACAATGAGCAGTTCTTC
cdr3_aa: CASSIGSYNEQFF

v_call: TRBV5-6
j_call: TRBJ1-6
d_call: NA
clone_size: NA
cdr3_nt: TGTGCCAGCAGCTTGGAACTTTCACCCCTCCACTTT
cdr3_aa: CASSLELSPLHF

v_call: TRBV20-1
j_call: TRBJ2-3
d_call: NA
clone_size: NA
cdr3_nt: TGCAGTGCCGGCGGGGGCCACACAGATACGCAGTATTTT
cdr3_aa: CSAGGGHTDTQYF

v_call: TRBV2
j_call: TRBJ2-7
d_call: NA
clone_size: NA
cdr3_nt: TGTGCCAGCAGTGATTATCAAAGACCTATTACGATGCTGTACTTC
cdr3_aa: CASSDYQRPITMLYF

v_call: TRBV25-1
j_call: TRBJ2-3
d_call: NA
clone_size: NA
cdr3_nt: TGTGCCAGCAGCGAAACAGATACGCAGTATTTT
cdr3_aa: CASSETDTQYF